This TCR beta chain was observed in a study of shared clonotypes between healthy human individuals. Profiling relied on immunoSEQ multiplex PCR, and the TCRdb table lists in-frame clones only, not all of them. The sample has some 2.4 million clones, approximately 94% seen once; the top ten hold 0.36%. CDR1 and CDR2 (germline): SNHLY, FYNNEI. This CDR3 spans 17 amino acids. V lost 8 bases and J 1 base, leaving 23 bases between the germline ends. Sequencing used naive CD4+ T cells from PBMCs. The subset is: CD45RA+ positively selected. The source of this sequence is a man aged 18 to 30 in good health. Some clones in this sample may be carry-over from other donors' samples. This sequence joins TRBV2 and TRBJ1-1; D unclear. The DNA for the CDR3 is TGTGCCAGCTCCTCCAACTTGTCTTGGGAGGGGAACACTGAAGCTTTCTTT. This gives the protein CASSSNLSWEGNTEAFF.